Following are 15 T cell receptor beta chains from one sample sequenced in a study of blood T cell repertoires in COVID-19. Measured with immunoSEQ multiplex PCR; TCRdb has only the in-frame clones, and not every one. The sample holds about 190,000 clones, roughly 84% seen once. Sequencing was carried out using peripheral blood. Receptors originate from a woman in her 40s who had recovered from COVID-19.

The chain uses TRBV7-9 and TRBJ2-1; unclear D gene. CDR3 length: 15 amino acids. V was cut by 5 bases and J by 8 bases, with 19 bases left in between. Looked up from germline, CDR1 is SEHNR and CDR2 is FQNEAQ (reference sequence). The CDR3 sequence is CASSRPASMVDEQFF. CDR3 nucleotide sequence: TGTGCCAGCAGCCGACCTGCTAGTATGGTCGATGAGCAGTTCTTC. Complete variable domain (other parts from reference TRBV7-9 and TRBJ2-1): DTGVSQNPRHKITKRGQNVTFRCDPISEHNRLYWYRQTLGQGPEFLTYFQNEAQLEKSRLLSDRFSAERPKGSFSTLEIQRTEQGDSAMYLCASSRPASMVDEQFFGPGTRLTVL.

The CDR3 reads CASSPLSGANVLTF. The DNA of the CDR3 is TGTGCCAGCAGTCCCCTCTCTGGGGCCAACGTCCTGACTTTC. This chain uses TRBV2 with TRBJ2-6; the D is unclear. Germline values: CDR1 SNHLY, CDR2 FYNNEI. The CDR3 consists of 14 residues. The ends were cut back, 5 bases at V and 0 bases at J, with 5 bases in the middle. The full variable domain, completed using reference TRBV2 and TRBJ2-6, is EPEVTQTPSHQVTQMGQEVILRCVPISNHLYFYWYRQILGQKVEFLVSFYNNEISEKSEIFDDQFSVERPDGSNFTLKIRSTKLEDSAMYFCASSPLSGANVLTFGAGSRLTVL.

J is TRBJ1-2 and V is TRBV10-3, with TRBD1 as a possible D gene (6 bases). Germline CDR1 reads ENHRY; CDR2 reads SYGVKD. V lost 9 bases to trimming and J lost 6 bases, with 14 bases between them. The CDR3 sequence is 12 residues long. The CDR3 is CAMSASGDGYTF. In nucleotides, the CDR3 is TGTGCCATGTCCGCCTCAGGGGATGGCTACACCTTC.

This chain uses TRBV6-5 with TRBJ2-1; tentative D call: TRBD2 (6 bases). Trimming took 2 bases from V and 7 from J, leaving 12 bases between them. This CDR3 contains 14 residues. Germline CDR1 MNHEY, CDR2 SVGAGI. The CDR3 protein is CASSYNGRGNEQFF. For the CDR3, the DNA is TGTGCCAGCAGTTACAACGGCCGGGGGAATGAGCAGTTCTTC.

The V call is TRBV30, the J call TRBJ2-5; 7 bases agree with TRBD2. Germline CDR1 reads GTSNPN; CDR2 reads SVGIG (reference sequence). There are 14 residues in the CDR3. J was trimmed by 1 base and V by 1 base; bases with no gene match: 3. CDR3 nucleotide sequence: TGTGCCTGGAGTGGCGGGGGATTCCAAGAGACCCAGTACTTC. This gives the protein CAWSGGGFQETQYF.

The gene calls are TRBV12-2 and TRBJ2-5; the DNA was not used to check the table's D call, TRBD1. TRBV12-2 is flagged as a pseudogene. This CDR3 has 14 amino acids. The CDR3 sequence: CASRFGTGQETQYF. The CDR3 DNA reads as TGTGCAAGTCGCTTCGGGACAGGTCAAGAGACCCAGTACTTC.

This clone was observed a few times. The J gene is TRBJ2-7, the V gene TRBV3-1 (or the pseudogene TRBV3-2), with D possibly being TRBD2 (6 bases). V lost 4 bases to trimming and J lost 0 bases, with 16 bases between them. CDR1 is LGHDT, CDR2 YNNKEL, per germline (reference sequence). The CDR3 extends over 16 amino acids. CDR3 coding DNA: TGTGCCAGCAGCCCCGTAGGGGCGGGGAGCTCCTACGAGCAGTACTTC. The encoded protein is CASSPVGAGSSYEQYF.

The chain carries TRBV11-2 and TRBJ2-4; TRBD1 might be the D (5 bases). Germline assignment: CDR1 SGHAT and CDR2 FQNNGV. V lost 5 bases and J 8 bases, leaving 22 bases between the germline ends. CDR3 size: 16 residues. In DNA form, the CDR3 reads TGTGCCAGCAGCCCCCTCACCCTAAGGGGTCGGGACATTCAGTACTTC. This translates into CASSPLTLRGRDIQYF.

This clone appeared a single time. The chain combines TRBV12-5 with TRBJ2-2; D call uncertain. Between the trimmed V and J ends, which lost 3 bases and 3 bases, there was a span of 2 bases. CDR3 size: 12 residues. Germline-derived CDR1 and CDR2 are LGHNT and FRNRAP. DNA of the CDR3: TGTGCTAGTGGTTTCGACACCGGGGAGCTGTTTTTT. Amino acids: CASGFDTGELFF.

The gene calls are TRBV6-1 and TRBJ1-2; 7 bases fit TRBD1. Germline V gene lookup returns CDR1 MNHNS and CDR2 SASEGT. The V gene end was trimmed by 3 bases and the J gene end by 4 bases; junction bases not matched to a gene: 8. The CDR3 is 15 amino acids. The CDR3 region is CASSEGTDRPYGYTF. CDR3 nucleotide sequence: TGTGCCAGCAGTGAGGGGACGGACAGGCCCTATGGCTACACCTTC.

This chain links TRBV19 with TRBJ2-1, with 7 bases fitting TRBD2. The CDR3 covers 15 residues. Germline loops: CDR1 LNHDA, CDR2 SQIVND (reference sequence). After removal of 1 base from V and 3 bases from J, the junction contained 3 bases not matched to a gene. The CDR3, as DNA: TGTGCCAGTAGTATAGTAGCGGGCCGCTACAATGAGCAGTTCTTC. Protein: CASSIVAGRYNEQFF.

CDR3 region: CASSQLRGTGYEQYF. DNA of the CDR3: TGTGCCAGCAGCCAACTGAGGGGGACAGGCTACGAGCAGTACTTC. J is TRBJ2-7 and V is TRBV3-1 (or the pseudogene TRBV3-2), with 8 bases lining up with TRBD1. The CDR3 spans 15 residues. CDR1 is LGHDT, CDR2 YNNKEL, per germline (reference sequence). With V trimmed by 2 bases and J by 3 bases, 6 bases remained unmatched.

The CDR3 DNA reads as TGTGCCAGCAGCTTAGACAGGGCCACTGAAGCTTTCTTT. This sequence encodes CASSLDRATEAFF. The chain combines TRBV7-3 with TRBJ1-1, with 7 nucleotides matching TRBD1. V shed 2 bases and J 4 bases; nucleotides not matched to a gene: 1. This CDR3 comprises 13 residues. Germline V gives CDR1 SGHTA, CDR2 FQGTGA.

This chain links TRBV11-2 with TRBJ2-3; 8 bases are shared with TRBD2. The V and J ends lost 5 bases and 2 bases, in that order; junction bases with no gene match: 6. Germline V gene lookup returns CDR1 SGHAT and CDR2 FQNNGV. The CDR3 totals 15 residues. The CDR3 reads CASSQAGAPTDTQYF. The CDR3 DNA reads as TGTGCCAGCAGCCAAGCGGGAGCCCCCACAGATACGCAGTATTTT.

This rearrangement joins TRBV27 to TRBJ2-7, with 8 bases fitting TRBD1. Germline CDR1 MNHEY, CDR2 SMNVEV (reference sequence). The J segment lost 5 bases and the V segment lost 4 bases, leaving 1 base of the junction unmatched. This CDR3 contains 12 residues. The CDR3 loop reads CASSSTGDEQYF. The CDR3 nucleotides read TGTGCCAGCAGTTCGACAGGGGACGAGCAGTACTTC.